The source of this TCR beta chain is a study of cytomegalovirus exposure and HLA in healthy donors. Primers for the PCR totalled 60 Vbeta and 13 Jbeta. Assay used: immunoSEQ multiplex PCR; TCRdb lists only in-frame clones, some missing. The table lists 100,000 to 150,000 clones, around 80% of them singletons. Trimming removed 6 bases from V and 0 bases from J, with 15 bases in between. The CDR3 is 15 residues long. Germline CDR1 SQVTM, CDR2 ANQGSEA. This clonotype was obtained from a woman aged 18-35 years in good health and CMV-seronegative. V is TRBV29-1 and J is TRBJ2-1, with D maybe TRBD2 (6 bases). The source material was PBMCs. CDR3 protein: CSVVRGESSYNEQFF. The CDR3 DNA reads TGCAGCGTAGTGCGCGGGGAAAGCTCCTACAATGAGCAGTTCTTC.